These T cell receptor beta chains were read from a single sample in a study of T cells after yellow fever vaccination. In TCRdb, the 5' RACE reads were re-called with MiXCR into one record per CDR3 protein. The table has over 110,000 distinct CDR3 sequences, over 7% seen once. Sequenced here: CD4+ T cells sorted from PBMCs, sampled 5 days after the yellow fever booster vaccination. The origin of the receptors is a man aged 25 to 40 who received the YFV17D yellow fever vaccine. The CDR3 runs from the conserved cysteine through the conserved F or W. Fields, in order: V gene, J gene, D gene, clone size, CDR3 length, CDR3 DNA, CDR3 protein. The D gene is left open where the match is weak. Where a row states a size, it is once, few, many or the class of an expanded clone; other rows omit it.

TRBV29-1,TRBJ2-3,TRBD2,many,17,TGCAGCGTTGAACGGCTAGCGGGAGTCCCCTTCACAGATACGCAGTATTTT,CSVERLAGVPFTDTQYF
TRBV20-1,TRBJ2-7,TRBD2,many,16,TGCAGTGCTGCCCGGGTAGAGCGGGGTAGCTCCTACGAGCAGTACTTC,CSAARVERGSSYEQYF
TRBV20-1,TRBJ2-5,-,many,11,TGCAGTGCTAGACTAGCGGAGACCCAGTACTTC,CSARLAETQYF
TRBV18,TRBJ2-3,TRBD2,-,16,TGTGCCAGCTCACGGGGCCTAGCGGTATTCACAGATACGCAGTATTTT,CASSRGLAVFTDTQYF
TRBV7-6,TRBJ2-5,TRBD2,many,17,TGTGCCAGCAGCCTACCCGGGACTAGCGGGTGGCAAGAGACCCAGTACTTC,CASSLPGTSGWQETQYF
TRBV27,TRBJ2-7,-,many,17,TGTGCCAGCAGTTCCGGCTGGGGGCTCAAAAGCTCCTACGAGCAGTACTTC,CASSSGWGLKSSYEQYF
TRBV5-1,TRBJ2-7,-,many,14,TGCGCCAGCAGCTTTGCGGCAGGCATGGTAGTGCAGTACTTC,CASSFAAGMVVQYF
TRBV20-1,TRBJ2-7,-,many,11,TGCAGTGTAGAACAGGTTGACGAGCAGTACTTC,CSVEQVDEQYF
TRBV28,TRBJ2-1,-,many,11,TGTGCCAGCAGTCGTGAGCTGGAGCAGTTCTTC,CASSRELEQFF
TRBV28,TRBJ1-2,-,many,14,TGTGCCAGCAGTTTGTCAGACCTTAACTATGGCTACACCTTC,CASSLSDLNYGYTF
TRBV6-2/TRBV6-3,TRBJ2-1,TRBD2,many,17,TGTGCCAGCAGTTACTCGAGCCCTAGCGGGGTATACAATGAGCAGTTCTTC,CASSYSSPSGVYNEQFF
TRBV29-1,TRBJ2-1,TRBD2,many,12,TGCAGCGTGTCGGGACTAGCGAATGAGCAGTTCTTC,CSVSGLANEQFF
TRBV12-3/TRBV12-4,TRBJ2-3,-,many,12,TGTGCCAGCAGTTTATTGGGCGCGACGCAGTATTTT,CASSLLGATQYF
TRBV19,TRBJ2-3,-,-,13,TGTGCCAGTCAGGTTCGTAGCACAGATACGCAGTATTTT,CASQVRSTDTQYF
TRBV20-1,TRBJ2-1,-,many,13,TGCAGTGCTAGCGAGGGGTTGAGGAATGAGCAGTTCTTC,CSASEGLRNEQFF
TRBV6-2/TRBV6-3,TRBJ2-1,TRBD2,many,15,TGTGCCAGCACCCCGGGGACTAGCGGGATTGATGAGCAGTTCTTC,CASTPGTSGIDEQFF
TRBV5-1,TRBJ2-3,TRBD2,many,17,TGCGCCAGCAGCCAGGGACGGGGCGGGGGTATCACAGATACGCAGTATTTT,CASSQGRGGGITDTQYF
TRBV14,TRBJ2-1,TRBD1,many,16,TGTGCCAGCAGAATAGTAGGGGGCAAATCCTACAATGAGCAGTTCTTC,CASRIVGGKSYNEQFF
TRBV7-2,TRBJ1-3,-,many,13,TGTGCCAGTTCCCAGGTCTCTGGAAACACCATATATTTT,CASSQVSGNTIYF
TRBV24-1,TRBJ2-3,TRBD1,many,16,TGTGCCACCAGTGACCCGACAGGGGTTGGCGCAGATACGCAGTATTTT,CATSDPTGVGADTQYF
TRBV12-3/TRBV12-4,TRBJ2-1,-,many,15,TGTGCCAGCAGTTTAGCGGGCCTCTCCTACAATGAGCAGTTCTTC,CASSLAGLSYNEQFF
TRBV6-5,TRBJ1-3,-,many,14,TGTGCCAGCAGAACATTAGCCTCTGGAAACACCATATATTTT,CASRTLASGNTIYF
TRBV7-2,TRBJ2-2,TRBD2,many,15,TGTGCCAGCAGTAATAGCGGGAGGGTCACCGGGGAGCTGTTTTTT,CASSNSGRVTGELFF
TRBV18,TRBJ2-7,TRBD1,-,15,TGTGCCAGCTCACCGCAAGGACAGGGGGCTCACGAGCAGTACTTC,CASSPQGQGAHEQYF
TRBV12-3/TRBV12-4,TRBJ1-3,-,-,13,TGTGCCAGCAGTCGGGACACTGGAAACACCATATATTTT,CASSRDTGNTIYF
TRBV7-8,TRBJ2-7,TRBD2,few,13,TGTGCCAGCAGTCCGGGGACTAGCCACGAGCAGTACTTC,CASSPGTSHEQYF
TRBV20-1,TRBJ2-7,-,-,12,TGCAGTGTCAAGCCCCGCGTTTGGGAGCAGTACTTC,CSVKPRVWEQYF
TRBV25-1,TRBJ2-7,TRBD2,many,15,TGTGCCAGCAGTGATAGCGGGGTAAGCTCCTACGAGCAGTACTTC,CASSDSGVSSYEQYF
TRBV18,TRBJ2-5,-,many,12,TGTGCCAGCAGCCCCCGGGGGGAGACCCAGTACTTC,CASSPRGETQYF
TRBV5-1,TRBJ2-5,-,many,13,TGCGCCAGCACGGGGGCGGGAGCAGAGACCCAGTACTTC,CASTGAGAETQYF
TRBV7-2,TRBJ1-3,TRBD1,many,14,TGTGCCAGCAGCGTGATCAGGGGGGGAAACACCATATATTTT,CASSVIRGGNTIYF
TRBV6-2/TRBV6-3,TRBJ2-3,-,many,15,TGTGCCAGCAGCCCGGGACTGACTAGCACAGATACGCAGTATTTT,CASSPGLTSTDTQYF
TRBV28,TRBJ2-7,TRBD1,-,14,TGTGCCAGCAGGTCTCTGGGACAGGGCGGGGAGCAGTACTTC,CASRSLGQGGEQYF
TRBV7-9,TRBJ1-2,-,many,13,TGTGCCAGCACCAGACAGTCTAACTATGGCTACACCTTC,CASTRQSNYGYTF
TRBV3-1,TRBJ2-3,-,few,12,TGTGCCAGCAGCATGGGGGGAAGTACGCAGTATTTT,CASSMGGSTQYF
TRBV20-1,TRBJ2-5,TRBD2,many,16,TGCAGTGCTAGAGATACGGGACTAGCGGTTAAAGAGACCCAGTACTTC,CSARDTGLAVKETQYF
TRBV6-6,TRBJ1-5,-,many,13,TGTGCCAGCAGCGACCCAGAGTCTCAGCCCCAGCATTTT,CASSDPESQPQHF
TRBV7-2,TRBJ1-1,-,many,14,TGTGCCAGCAGCTTAGCGGGGGGCGGAACTGAAGCTTTCTTT,CASSLAGGGTEAFF
TRBV24-1,TRBJ2-7,-,-,11,TGTGCCACCAGTGATAACTACGAGCAGTACTTC,CATSDNYEQYF
TRBV6-5,TRBJ2-1,-,many,12,TGTGCCACCGGCGGCAGATACAATGAGCAGTTCTTC,CATGGRYNEQFF
TRBV11-1,TRBJ2-6,-,few,18,TGTGCCAGCAGCTTAGCGACAGGAAAATCGTCAGGGGCCAACGTCCTGACTTTC,CASSLATGKSSGANVLTF
TRBV7-9,TRBJ1-5,-,many,15,TGTGCCAGCAGCTCCCAGGTACAGGGAGGCCAGCCCCAGCATTTT,CASSSQVQGGQPQHF
TRBV19,TRBJ1-2,-,many,13,TGTGCCAGCAGTACGGGGGCCGGGGAAGGCTACACCTTC,CASSTGAGEGYTF
TRBV4-3,TRBJ1-2,-,many,14,TGCGCCAGCAGCCAAGATTTAGGAACCTATGGCTACACCTTC,CASSQDLGTYGYTF
TRBV20-1,TRBJ1-2,-,many,12,TGCAGTGCTGGCCGGGATGTCTATGGCTACACCTTC,CSAGRDVYGYTF
TRBV19,TRBJ2-1,-,few,14,TGTGCCAGTAGTCGACGGGGGGCTCTCAATGAGCAGTTCTTC,CASSRRGALNEQFF
TRBV23-1,TRBJ2-4,TRBD2,-,18,TGCGCCAGCTGGAGAACTAGCGGGAGGAATCTAGCCAAAAACATTCAGTACTTC,CASWRTSGRNLAKNIQYF
TRBV5-1,TRBJ2-3,TRBD1,many,14,TGCGCCAGCAGCTGGACAGGTTCCACAGATACGCAGTATTTT,CASSWTGSTDTQYF
TRBV20-1,TRBJ2-3,-,many,16,TGCAGTGCTAGAAGTCGGACTCGACTCAGCACAGATACGCAGTATTTT,CSARSRTRLSTDTQYF
TRBV18,TRBJ2-4,TRBD1,-,14,TGTGCCAGCTCACCAGGGACAGGGCGCGGCATTCAGTACTTC,CASSPGTGRGIQYF
TRBV7-2,TRBJ2-7,-,many,15,TGTGCCAGCAGCTCGTCACAGGGCTCAGCCTACGAGCAGTACTTC,CASSSSQGSAYEQYF
TRBV5-1,TRBJ1-1,-,many,15,TGCGCCAGCAGCTTGGCCGGGGTTGTGTACACTGAAGCTTTCTTT,CASSLAGVVYTEAFF
TRBV20-1,TRBJ1-1,-,many,14,TGCAGTGCTAGAGATGGGGGCCCGAGCACTGAAGCTTTCTTT,CSARDGGPSTEAFF
TRBV20-1,TRBJ2-7,-,many,11,TGCAGTGCCGACGGGGACTACGAGCAGTACTTC,CSADGDYEQYF
TRBV11-2,TRBJ1-1,-,many,13,TGTGCCAGCAGCTTAGGGAGGGAAACTGAAGCTTTCTTT,CASSLGRETEAFF
TRBV5-1,TRBJ2-7,TRBD2,-,17,TGCGCCAGCAGTTCTAAAGGACTAGCGGGAGTCTACTACGAGCAGTACTTC,CASSSKGLAGVYYEQYF
TRBV12-3/TRBV12-4,TRBJ1-1,-,many,14,TGTGCCAGCAGTTTGGGGGGATCGAACACTGAAGCTTTCTTT,CASSLGGSNTEAFF
TRBV4-3,TRBJ2-3,TRBD1,few,15,TGCGCCAGCAGCCGGCAGGGGGCCTCGGCAGATACGCAGTATTTT,CASSRQGASADTQYF